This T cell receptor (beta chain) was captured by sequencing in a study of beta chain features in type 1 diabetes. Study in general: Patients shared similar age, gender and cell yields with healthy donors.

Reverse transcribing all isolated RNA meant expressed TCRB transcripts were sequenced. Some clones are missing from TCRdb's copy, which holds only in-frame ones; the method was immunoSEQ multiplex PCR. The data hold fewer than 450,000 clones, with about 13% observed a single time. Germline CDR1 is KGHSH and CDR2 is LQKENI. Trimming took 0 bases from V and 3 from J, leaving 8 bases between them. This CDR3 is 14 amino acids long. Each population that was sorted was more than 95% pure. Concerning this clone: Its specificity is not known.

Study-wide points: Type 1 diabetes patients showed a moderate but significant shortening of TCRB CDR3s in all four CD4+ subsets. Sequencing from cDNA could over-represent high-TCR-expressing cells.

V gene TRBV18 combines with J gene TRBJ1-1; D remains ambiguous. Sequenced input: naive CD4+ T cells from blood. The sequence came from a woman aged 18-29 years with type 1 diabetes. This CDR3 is CASSPPSVDTEAFF. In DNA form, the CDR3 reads TGTGCCAGCTCACCACCGTCGGTTGACACTGAAGCTTTCTTT.